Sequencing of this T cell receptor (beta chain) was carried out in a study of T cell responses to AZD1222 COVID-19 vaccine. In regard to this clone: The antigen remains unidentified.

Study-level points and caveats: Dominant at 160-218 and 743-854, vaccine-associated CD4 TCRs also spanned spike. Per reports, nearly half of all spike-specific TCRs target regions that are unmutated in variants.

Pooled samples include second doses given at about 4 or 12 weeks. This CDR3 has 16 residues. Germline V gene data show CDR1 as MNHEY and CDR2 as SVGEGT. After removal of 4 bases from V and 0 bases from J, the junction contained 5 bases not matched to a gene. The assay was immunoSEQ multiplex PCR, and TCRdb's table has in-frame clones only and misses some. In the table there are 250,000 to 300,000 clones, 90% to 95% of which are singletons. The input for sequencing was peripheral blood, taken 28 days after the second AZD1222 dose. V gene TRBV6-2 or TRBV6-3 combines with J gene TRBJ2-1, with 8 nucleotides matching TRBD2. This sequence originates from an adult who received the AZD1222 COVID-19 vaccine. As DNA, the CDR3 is TGTGCCAGCAGTTCGAGGACTAGCAGCTCCTACAATGAGCAGTTCTTC. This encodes CASSSRTSSSYNEQFF.